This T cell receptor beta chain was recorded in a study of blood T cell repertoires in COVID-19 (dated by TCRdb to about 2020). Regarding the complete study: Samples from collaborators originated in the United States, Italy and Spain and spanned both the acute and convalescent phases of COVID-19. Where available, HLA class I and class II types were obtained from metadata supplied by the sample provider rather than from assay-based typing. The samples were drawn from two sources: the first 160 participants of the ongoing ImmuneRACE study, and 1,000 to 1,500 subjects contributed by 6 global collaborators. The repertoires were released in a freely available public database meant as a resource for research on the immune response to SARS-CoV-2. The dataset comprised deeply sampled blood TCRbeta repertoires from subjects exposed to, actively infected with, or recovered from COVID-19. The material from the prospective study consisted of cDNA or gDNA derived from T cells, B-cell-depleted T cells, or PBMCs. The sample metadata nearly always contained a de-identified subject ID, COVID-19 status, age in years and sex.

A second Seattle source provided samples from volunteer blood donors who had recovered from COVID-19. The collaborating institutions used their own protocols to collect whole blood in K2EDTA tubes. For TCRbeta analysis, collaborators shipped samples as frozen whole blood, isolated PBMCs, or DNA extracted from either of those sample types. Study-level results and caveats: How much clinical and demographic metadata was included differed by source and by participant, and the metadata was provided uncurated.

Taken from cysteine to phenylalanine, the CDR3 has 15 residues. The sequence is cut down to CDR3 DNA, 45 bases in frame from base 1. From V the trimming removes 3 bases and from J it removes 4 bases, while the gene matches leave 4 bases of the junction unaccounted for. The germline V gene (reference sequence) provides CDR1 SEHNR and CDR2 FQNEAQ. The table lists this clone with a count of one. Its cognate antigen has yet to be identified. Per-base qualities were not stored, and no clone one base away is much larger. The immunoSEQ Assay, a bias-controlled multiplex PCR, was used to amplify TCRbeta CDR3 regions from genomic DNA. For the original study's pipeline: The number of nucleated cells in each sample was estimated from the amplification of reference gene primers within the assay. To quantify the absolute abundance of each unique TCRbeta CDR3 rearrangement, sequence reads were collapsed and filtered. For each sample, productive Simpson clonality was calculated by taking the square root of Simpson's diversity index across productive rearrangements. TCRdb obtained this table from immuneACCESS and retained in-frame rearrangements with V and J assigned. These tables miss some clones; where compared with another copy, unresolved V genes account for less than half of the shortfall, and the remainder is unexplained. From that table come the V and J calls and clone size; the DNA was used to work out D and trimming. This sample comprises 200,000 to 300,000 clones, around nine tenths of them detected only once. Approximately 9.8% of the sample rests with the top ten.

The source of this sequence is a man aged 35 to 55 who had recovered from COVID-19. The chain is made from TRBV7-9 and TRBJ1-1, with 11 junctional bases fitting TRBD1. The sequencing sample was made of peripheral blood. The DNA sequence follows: TGTGCCAGCAGCTTGTCCGGGACAGGGGGCACTGAAGCTTTCTTT. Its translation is CASSLSGTGGTEAFF.